This entry lists 21 T cell receptor beta chains sequenced from one sample in a study of cytomegalovirus exposure and HLA in healthy donors. Researchers ran the PCR with 60 Vbeta and 13 Jbeta primers. The protocol was immunoSEQ multiplex PCR, while the TCRdb copy is restricted to in-frame clones and leaves out a portion. Across about 140,000 clones, the top ten clones capture around 2.2% of the sample. Sequenced material: PBMCs. Every receptor here comes from a woman between 18 and 29 years old in good health and CMV-seronegative.

The V and J genes are TRBV5-1 and TRBJ2-5, with TRBD2 as a possible D gene (6 bases). TRBJ2-7 explains the end of the DNA better; the J call may be wrong. The CDR3 contains 17 residues. Germline V gene sequence: CDR1 SGHRS, CDR2 YFSETQ. The CDR3 region has the DNA TGCGCCAGCAGCTCCTCTGTACGGGAGCTTCTGTCCTACGAGCAGTACTTC. It is translated as CASSSSVRELLSYEQYF.

The J gene is TRBJ1-5, the V gene TRBV19, with a possible D match to TRBD1 (6 bases). V shed 4 bases and J shed 5 bases, with 12 bases lying between them. From germline, CDR1 is LNHDA and CDR2 SQIVND (reference sequence). This CDR3 spans 14 amino acids. CDR3 nucleotides: TGTGCCAGTAGTACCGGACAGACCGATCAGCCCCAGCATTTT. Translation: CASSTGQTDQPQHF. Drawing the rest from reference TRBV19 and TRBJ1-5, the complete variable domain is DGGITQSPKYLFRKEGQNVTLSCEQNLNHDAMYWYRQDPGQGLRLIYYSQIVNDFQKGDIAEGYSVSREKKESFPLTVTSAQKNPTAFYLCASSTGQTDQPQHFGDGTRLSIL.

The rearrangement links TRBV30 to TRBJ2-2; possibly TRBD1 for D (6 bases). This CDR3 contains 12 residues. The V gene's germline CDR1 is GTSNPN and CDR2 SVGIG (reference sequence). V lost 4 bases and J lost 4, with 7 bases in between. As DNA, the CDR3 is TGTGCCTGGAACAGGGCCACCGGGGAGCTGTTTTTT. Translated: CAWNRATGELFF. The variable domain in full, with the rest retrieved from reference TRBV30 and TRBJ2-2, is SQTIHQWPATLVQPVGSPLSLECTVEGTSNPNLYWYRQAAGRGLQLLFYSVGIGQISSEVPQNLSASRPQDRQFILSSKKLLLSDSGFYLCAWNRATGELFFGEGSRLTVL.

The chain recombines TRBV2 with TRBJ1-3, with D maybe TRBD1 (6 bases). V lost 6 bases and J 4 bases, leaving 10 bases between the germline ends. The CDR3 runs 13 residues. Germline V gives CDR1 SNHLY, CDR2 FYNNEI. The CDR3 DNA follows: TGTGCCAGCAGGCCAGGACAGGGAAACACCATATATTTT. Translated: CASRPGQGNTIYF.

The chain combines TRBV7-2 with TRBJ2-3, with 8 nucleotides matching TRBD2. J lost 6 bases, V lost 5 bases, and 10 bases had no gene match. The germline CDR1 and CDR2 sequences are SGHTA and FQGNSA. This CDR3 comprises 15 residues. CDR3 nucleotides: TGTGCCAGCAGCCGTAAGAGCGGGAGAGAGGATACGCAGTATTTT. Protein product: CASSRKSGREDTQYF.

The chain carries TRBV14 and TRBJ2-1; 12 bases agree with TRBD2. Trimming at V came to 3 bases and at J to 0 bases, leaving 9 bases not matched to a gene. Germline V gene data show CDR1 as SGHDN and CDR2 as FVKESK. CDR3 length: 19 residues. CDR3 coding DNA: TGTGCCAGCAGCCAGACCGGGACTAGCGGGCCAAACTCCTACAATGAGCAGTTCTTC. Its protein is CASSQTGTSGPNSYNEQFF.

The CDR3 bases are TGTGCCAGCAGCTTAGAACAGGGGAGGGAGCAGTACTTC. It is translated as CASSLEQGREQYF. The rearrangement links TRBV7-2 to TRBJ2-7, with D perhaps matching TRBD1 (7 bases). Germline V gene sequence: CDR1 SGHTA, CDR2 FQGNSA. The V gene lost 1 base and the J gene lost 7 bases, with 11 bases spanning the gap. The CDR3 has 13 residues.

The gene calls are TRBV5-1 and TRBJ1-5; no clear D. In germline, CDR1 is SGHRS, CDR2 YFSETQ. V lost 0 bases, J lost 0 bases, and 7 bases lay in between. The CDR3 runs 15 residues. The CDR3 nucleotides read TGCGCCAGCAGCTTGGACGGTGTTAGCAATCAGCCCCAGCATTTT. It is translated as CASSLDGVSNQPQHF.

Notes on this clone: The sample carries other DNA sequences with the same CDR3. The V and J genes are TRBV11-3 and TRBJ2-2, with TRBD2 as a possible D gene (6 bases). Trimming took 3 bases from V and 8 from J, leaving 16 bases between them. This CDR3 contains 15 residues. The germline CDR1 and CDR2 sequences are SGHNT and YENEEA. CDR3: CASSLGGARVGELFF. The CDR3 DNA follows: TGTGCCAGCAGCTTGGGCGGGGCCAGAGTGGGGGAGCTGTTTTTT. Filled out from reference TRBV11-3 and TRBJ2-2, the complete variable domain reads EAGVVQSPRYKIIEKKQPVAFWCNPISGHNTLYWYLQNLGQGPELLIRYENEEAVDDSQLPKDRFSAERLKGVDSTLKIQPAELGDSAVYLCASSLGGARVGELFFGEGSRLTVL.

This chain uses TRBV19 with TRBJ1-4; TRBD1 is a possible D gene (6 bases). The CDR3 has 14 residues. V was cut by 5 bases and J by 2 bases, with 9 bases left in between. From germline, CDR1 is LNHDA and CDR2 SQIVND (reference sequence). For the CDR3, the DNA is TGTGCCAGTAGTTCAACAGGGACTAATGAAAAACTGTTTTTT. It is translated as CASSSTGTNEKLFF.

CDR3 DNA: TGTGCCAGCAGTGACTCCTTTATAACTAGCGGGAGGTTGGATGAGCAGTTCTTC. Amino acids: CASSDSFITSGRLDEQFF. This sequence joins TRBV6-4 and TRBJ2-1; 12 nucleotides agree with TRBD2. V dropped 0 bases and J dropped 8; count of bases not matched to a gene: 11. Germline loops: CDR1 MRHNA, CDR2 SNTAGT. This CDR3 is built from 18 residues.

V usage is TRBV7-6 and J usage is TRBJ2-2, with 7 bases fitting TRBD1. The CDR3 has 16 residues. The trim removed 5 bases at V and 4 bases at J, leaving 10 bases unmatched. Germline assignment: CDR1 SGHVS and CDR2 FNYEAQ. This CDR3 reads CASSEQTGTVTGELFF. DNA of the CDR3: TGTGCCAGCAGCGAACAGACCGGGACAGTCACCGGGGAGCTGTTTTTT.

The chain uses TRBV18 and TRBJ1-3, with a weak D call TRBD1 (5 bases). Trimming removed 6 bases at V and 0 bases at J, with 18 bases between. Germline V gene data show CDR1 as KGHSH and CDR2 as LQKENI. CDR3 size: 17 residues. The CDR3 sequence: CASSSDMGDSSGNTIYF. The CDR3 region has the DNA TGTGCCAGCTCTTCGGACATGGGGGACTCCTCTGGAAACACCATATATTTT.

The chain uses TRBV5-1 and TRBJ1-1; 9 bases align to TRBD1. The CDR3 extends over 13 amino acids. With V trimmed by 7 bases and J by 0 bases, 1 base remained unmatched. The germline CDR1 and CDR2 sequences are SGHRS and YFSETQ. CDR3 sequence: CASGTGMNTEAFF. CDR3 DNA: TGCGCCAGCGGGACAGGGATGAACACTGAAGCTTTCTTT. The full variable domain, completed using reference TRBV5-1 and TRBJ1-1, is KAGVTQTPRYLIKTRGQQVTLSCSPISGHRSVSWYQQTPGQGLQFLFEYFSETQRNKGNFPGRFSGRQFSNSRSEMNVSTLELGDSALYLCASGTGMNTEAFFGQGTRLTVV.

This chain uses TRBV29-1 with TRBJ2-5, with a possible D match to TRBD2 (7 bases). V was trimmed by 7 bases and J by 5 bases, leaving 17 bases between them. Germline CDR1 SQVTM, CDR2 ANQGSEA. This CDR3 spans 13 amino acids. CDR3 sequence (DNA): TGCAGCGCTAAGGGGGGGGGAGTGGAGACCCAGTACTTC. Translating gives CSAKGGGVETQYF.

This rearrangement joins TRBV6-6 to TRBJ1-4, with a weak D call TRBD1 (5 bases). This CDR3 is 11 amino acids long. Germline V gene sequence: CDR1 MNHNY, CDR2 SVGAGI (reference sequence). The V end lost 5 bases, the J end lost 8 bases, and 6 bases lay between the germline ends. CDR3 sequence: CASSNREKLFF. The CDR3, as DNA: TGTGCCAGCAGTAACAGGGAAAAACTGTTTTTT.

As concerns this clone: The sample carries other DNA sequences with the same CDR3. J is TRBJ2-1 and V is TRBV11-3, with a tentative D call TRBD1 (5 bases). V was pared by 1 base and J by 1 base, with 8 bases between. The CDR3 contains 15 residues. The germline V gene has CDR1 SGHNT and CDR2 YENEEA. CDR3 amino acids: CASSLGTGSYNEQFF. In DNA form, the CDR3 reads TGTGCCAGCAGCTTAGGTACAGGATCCTACAATGAGCAGTTCTTC.

The chain links TRBV4-3 to TRBJ2-5; 10 nucleotides align to TRBD2. The CDR3 has 17 residues. Losses at the gene ends were 1 base for V and 4 bases for J; bases not matched to a gene: 9. Per the germline V gene, CDR1 is LGHNA and CDR2 is YSLEER. CDR3 loop: CASSQAWGPSGRETQYF. The CDR3, as DNA: TGCGCCAGCAGCCAAGCATGGGGTCCTAGCGGGAGAGAGACCCAGTACTTC.

V is TRBV7-9 and J is TRBJ2-5, with 8 bases fitting TRBD2. After removal of 4 bases from V and 2 bases from J, the junction contained 15 bases not matched to a gene. Germline values: CDR1 SEHNR, CDR2 FQNEAQ (reference sequence). The CDR3 spans 18 residues. The CDR3 DNA reads TGTGCCAGCAGCTGGGGAAAGGGGCGGGAGGCCTTACAAGAGACCCAGTACTTC. It codes for CASSWGKGREALQETQYF.

The rearrangement links TRBV5-1 to TRBJ2-2; D gene uncertain. The V end lost 4 bases, the J end lost 5 bases, and 9 bases lay between the germline ends. The length of the CDR3 is 13 residues. Germline CDR1 is SGHRS and CDR2 is YFSETQ. The CDR3 is CASSLYETGELFF. For the CDR3, the DNA is TGCGCCAGCAGCCTCTACGAGACCGGGGAGCTGTTTTTT.

This chain uses TRBV5-4 with TRBJ2-7; 11 bases are a match to TRBD2. The CDR3 sequence is 16 residues long. The V gene end was trimmed by 4 bases and the J gene end by 5 bases; junction bases not matched to a gene: 11. Per germline, CDR1 SGHNT and CDR2 YYREEE (reference sequence). CDR3 residues: CASSRRSLAGVDEQYF. The CDR3 DNA reads as TGTGCCAGCAGCCGGCGGTCACTAGCGGGAGTCGACGAGCAGTACTTC.